A single sample gave rise to the 32 T cell receptor beta chains below, sequenced in a study of cytomegalovirus exposure and HLA in healthy donors. Vbeta (60) and Jbeta (13) primers were used in the PCR. The table came from immunoSEQ multiplex PCR; TCRdb's copy has only in-frame clones and leaves some out. The ten most abundant clones cover around 3.6% of a sample with 90,000 to 150,000 clones. The sample consisted of PBMCs. These receptors were collected from a man aged 18 to 30 in good health and CMV-seronegative.

The chain is built from TRBV19 and TRBJ2-5, with D possibly TRBD2 on 5 matching bases. The CDR3 loop spans 13 amino acids. Trimming stripped 0 bases from V and 5 bases from J, with 7 bases between. Germline loops: CDR1 LNHDA, CDR2 SQIVND (reference sequence). Here the CDR3 reads CASSIDWEETQYF. The CDR3 bases are TGTGCCAGTAGTATAGATTGGGAGGAGACCCAGTACTTC.

The chain has TRBV9 and TRBJ2-7, with D unresolved. The CDR3 has 16 residues. Germline V CDR1 and CDR2: SGDLS, YYNGEE. V was trimmed by 0 bases and J by 4 bases, leaving 17 bases between them. CDR3 coding DNA: TGTGCCAGCAGCGTAGGCGGTATTAGTTCGGAGTACGAGCAGTACTTC. This sequence encodes CASSVGGISSEYEQYF.

The chain has TRBV9 and TRBJ1-5; 7 bases fit TRBD1. Germline CDR1 and CDR2: SGDLS and YYNGEE. V gave up 0 bases and J gave up 6 bases; unmatched junction bases: 6. The CDR3 consists of 15 residues. The CDR3 here is CASSVGGGAGQPQHF. DNA for the CDR3: TGTGCCAGCAGCGTAGGAGGGGGCGCGGGTCAGCCCCAGCATTTT.

The chain links TRBV7-2 to TRBJ2-3; 9 nucleotides line up with TRBD2. The junction had 13 bases not matched to a gene; V was cut back by 2 bases and J by 4 bases. The CDR3 totals 18 residues. Germline-derived CDR1 and CDR2 are SGHTA and FQGNSA. CDR3 amino acids: CASSLRRAGGPVPDTQYF. The CDR3 nucleotides read TGTGCCAGCAGCTTACGACGGGCGGGAGGGCCGGTTCCAGATACGCAGTATTTT. Full variable domain (missing parts from reference TRBV7-2 and TRBJ2-3): GAGVSQSPSNKVTEKGKDVELRCDPISGHTALYWYRQSLGQGLEFLIYFQGNSAPDKSGLPSDRFSAERTGGSVSTLTIQRTQQEDSAVYLCASSLRRAGGPVPDTQYFGPGTRLTVL.

The chain employs TRBV7-9 and TRBJ2-6, with 8 bases that match TRBD1. The V gene's germline CDR1 is SEHNR and CDR2 FQNEAQ (reference sequence). The CDR3 extends over 18 amino acids. Unmatched junction bases numbered 9, after V lost 5 bases and J lost 0 bases. The CDR3 sequence is CASSTSGTGFSGANVLTF. Written as DNA, the CDR3 is TGTGCCAGCAGCACCTCCGGGACAGGCTTCTCTGGGGCCAACGTCCTGACTTTC.

V is TRBV19 and J is TRBJ1-2; possible D gene TRBD1, 6 bases. The CDR3 runs to 15 residues. Looked up from germline, CDR1 is LNHDA and CDR2 is SQIVND (reference sequence). V lost 3 bases to trimming and J lost 4 bases, with 15 bases between them. CDR3 DNA: TGTGCCAGTAGTATGCTCGGCCAGGGGATCTATGGCTACACCTTC. Its protein is CASSMLGQGIYGYTF.

The rearrangement joins TRBV19 to TRBJ1-5; D remains unclear. The V end was cut by 7 bases, the J end by 0 bases, with 10 bases between. CDR1 is LNHDA and CDR2 is SQIVND in the germline V gene (reference sequence). The CDR3 loop spans 14 amino acids. The CDR3 DNA is TGTGCCAGTACCGCAGACTATAGCAATCAGCCCCAGCATTTT. Translated, it gives CASTADYSNQPQHF.

The chain uses TRBV2 and TRBJ1-4; possible D gene TRBD1, 5 bases. This CDR3 is 16 amino acids long. V was cut by 8 bases and J by 3 bases, with 19 bases left in between. Germline CDR1 SNHLY, CDR2 FYNNEI. The CDR3 loop is CASGDLRESANEKLFF. As DNA, the CDR3 is TGTGCCAGCGGGGACCTGCGGGAATCAGCTAATGAAAAACTGTTTTTT. Full variable domain (remainder filled in from reference TRBV2 and TRBJ1-4): EPEVTQTPSHQVTQMGQEVILRCVPISNHLYFYWYRQILGQKVEFLVSFYNNEISEKSEIFDDQFSVERPDGSNFTLKIRSTKLEDSAMYFCASGDLRESANEKLFFGSGTQLSVL.

CDR3 region: CASSRLDRGVNEQFF. In DNA, the CDR3 is TGCGCCAGCAGCCGCTTGGACAGGGGGGTCAATGAGCAGTTCTTC. The chain couples TRBV5-1 to TRBJ2-1; TRBD1 aligns across 10 bases. V lost 4 bases, J lost 6 bases, and 7 bases stayed unmatched. The CDR3 consists of 15 residues. Germline lookup yields CDR1 SGHRS and CDR2 YFSETQ.

The V call is TRBV10-3, the J call TRBJ1-1; D not resolved. CDR3 length: 14 amino acids. Germline CDR1 is ENHRY and CDR2 is SYGVKD. V gave up 8 bases and J gave up 3 bases, with 16 bases separating them. In DNA form, the CDR3 reads TGTGCCATCCTAAAAGAACCGAGTTACACTGAAGCTTTCTTT. Protein sequence: CAILKEPSYTEAFF.

As DNA, the CDR3 is TGTGCCAGCAGTGTCCGGGACACCATTTACGAGCAGTACTTC. It codes for CASSVRDTIYEQYF. The rearrangement uses TRBV6-1 and TRBJ2-7; TRBD1 is a possible D gene (6 bases). Trimming left V 4 bases short and J 4 bases short, with 14 bases between. Germline values: CDR1 MNHNS, CDR2 SASEGT. This CDR3 contains 14 residues.

V usage is TRBV6-5 and J usage is TRBJ2-1, with 9 bases lining up with TRBD2. V trimming: 10 bases; J trimming: 7 bases; junction bases outside the gene matches: 14. The CDR3 loop spans 15 amino acids. CDR1 and CDR2 from the germline V gene are MNHEY and SVGAGI. The CDR3 loop is CATITFSGGRNEQFF. CDR3 DNA: TGTGCCACCATAACATTTAGCGGGGGTCGGAATGAGCAGTTCTTC.

V usage is TRBV2 and J usage is TRBJ2-3; tentatively, D is TRBD2 (5 bases). V lost 7 bases and J 9 bases, leaving 20 bases between the germline ends. Germline-derived CDR1 and CDR2 are SNHLY and FYNNEI. This CDR3 is 14 amino acids long. The CDR3 sequence is CASTKETGENTQYF. The CDR3 region has the DNA TGTGCCAGCACTAAGGAGACCGGGGAGAACACGCAGTATTTT.

The gene calls are TRBV16 and TRBJ1-3, with D maybe TRBD1 (5 bases). Trimming pared 0 bases from V and 0 bases from J, leaving 6 bases between. Germline CDR1 KGHSY, CDR2 FQNENV. CDR3 length: 15 residues. The CDR3 is CASSQSTVSGNTIYF. CDR3 nucleotides: TGTGCCAGCAGCCAATCGACAGTCTCTGGAAACACCATATATTTT.

This chain uses TRBV7-2 with TRBJ2-1; D may be TRBD1 (6 bases). Trimming pared 3 bases from V and 3 bases from J, leaving 6 bases between. Germline CDR1 and CDR2: SGHTA and FQGNSA. CDR3 length: 13 amino acids. In DNA, the CDR3 is TGTGCCAGCAGCTTGGACAGCTACAATGAGCAGTTCTTC. Translating gives CASSLDSYNEQFF.

The chain links TRBV27 to TRBJ2-3, with a tentative D call TRBD2 (5 bases). This CDR3 is 14 amino acids long. CDR1 MNHEY and CDR2 SMNVEV come from the germline V gene (reference sequence). Trimming took off 3 bases at V and 2 bases at J, with 9 bases between the two ends. The CDR3 here is CASSFSSSTDTQYF. The CDR3 nucleotides are TGTGCCAGCAGTTTTTCTAGCTCCACAGATACGCAGTATTTT.

V usage is TRBV4-1 and J usage is TRBJ1-1; D gene unclear. The length of the CDR3 is 11 residues. The ends were cut back, 1 base at V and 8 bases at J, with 5 bases in the middle. Germline V gene lookup returns CDR1 MGHRA and CDR2 YSYEKL. CDR3: CASSQASEAFF. In DNA form, the CDR3 reads TGCGCCAGCAGCCAAGCATCCGAAGCTTTCTTT.

V and J are TRBV7-8 and TRBJ1-3; 7 bases map to TRBD1. Per the germline V gene, CDR1 is SGHVS and CDR2 is FQNEAQ. This CDR3 has 16 residues. V shed 5 bases, J shed 0 bases, and the junction held 7 bases outside the gene matches. Here the CDR3 reads CASSPSGQNSGNTIYF. The CDR3 DNA reads as TGTGCCAGCAGCCCATCGGGACAGAACTCTGGAAACACCATATATTTT.

CDR3 sequence reads: CAWTQGSYGYTF. CDR3 nucleotides: TGTGCCTGGACCCAGGGGAGCTATGGCTACACCTTC. The genes are TRBV30 and TRBJ1-2, with a possible D match to TRBD1 (6 bases). This CDR3 is 12 amino acids long. The V end was cut by 4 bases, the J end by 4 bases, with 10 bases between. Germline CDR1 reads GTSNPN; CDR2 reads SVGIG (reference sequence).

Here the CDR3 DNA reads TGTGCCAGCAGCTTGGTTGCAGCGCTTAGAAACACTGAAGCTTTCTTT. Translating it yields CASSLVAALRNTEAFF. This sequence joins TRBV5-6 and TRBJ1-1; no firm D call. Germline assignment: CDR1 SGHDT and CDR2 YYEEEE. V lost 0 bases, J lost 2 bases, and 14 bases lay in between. The CDR3 covers 16 residues.

V gene TRBV19 combines with J gene TRBJ2-1; a possible D gene is TRBD1 (5 bases). This CDR3 has 14 residues. Germline V gene lookup returns CDR1 LNHDA and CDR2 SQIVND (reference sequence). The V gene lost 2 bases and the J gene lost 5 bases, with 10 bases spanning the gap. CDR3 loop: CASSISEGDNEQFF. CDR3 nucleotide sequence: TGTGCCAGTAGTATATCAGAAGGGGACAATGAGCAGTTCTTC.

The chain uses TRBV7-3 and TRBJ1-1; 8 bases fit TRBD1. The trim removed 2 bases at V and 7 bases at J, leaving 3 bases unmatched. Germline CDR1 reads SGHTA; CDR2 reads FQGTGA. The CDR3 consists of 13 residues. CDR3 nucleotides: TGTGCCAGCAGCTTAGGACAGGGACTTGAAGCTTTCTTT. Amino acids: CASSLGQGLEAFF.

This chain uses TRBV27 with TRBJ1-2; 7 bases are shared with TRBD1. The germline V gene encodes CDR1 MNHEY and CDR2 SMNVEV (reference sequence). J was trimmed by 8 bases and V by 0 bases; bases with no gene match: 9. The CDR3 is made up of 15 amino acids. CDR3: CASSLSARGLHGYTF. CDR3 sequence (DNA): TGTGCCAGCAGTTTATCGGCTAGGGGGCTGCACGGCTACACCTTC.

This chain joins TRBV10-3 and TRBJ2-2; no clear D. Germline V lookup: CDR1 ENHRY, CDR2 SYGVKD. This CDR3 region has 15 residues. The V and J ends lost 3 bases and 4 bases respectively, with 12 bases between them. The CDR3 coding sequence is TGTGCCATCAGTGAAGCAGGTTTGAGCACCGGGGAGCTGTTTTTT. Translation gives CAISEAGLSTGELFF.

The gene calls are TRBV11-2 and TRBJ2-1, with TRBD1 matching over 7 bases. This CDR3 is 14 amino acids long. Looked up from germline, CDR1 is SGHAT and CDR2 is FQNNGV. With 4 bases clipped from V and 7 bases from J, the junction kept 7 bases outside the gene matches. The DNA for the CDR3 is TGTGCCAGCAGCTGGGACAGCGTGGGGAATGAGCAGTTCTTC. Amino acid sequence: CASSWDSVGNEQFF.

The V call is TRBV9, the J call TRBJ1-1; a possible D gene is TRBD1 (6 bases). Germline CDR1 SGDLS, CDR2 YYNGEE. CDR3 length: 14 amino acids. V lost 4 bases, J lost 1 base, and 11 bases lay in between. CDR3: CASSPRTENTEAFF. The CDR3 nucleotides read TGTGCCAGCAGCCCCCGGACAGAGAACACTGAAGCTTTCTTT.

V and J are TRBV30 and TRBJ1-2; D is perhaps TRBD1 (5 bases). V was pared by 2 bases and J by 5 bases, with 12 bases between. The CDR3 totals 13 residues. Per the germline V gene, CDR1 is GTSNPN and CDR2 is SVGIG (reference sequence). The CDR3 DNA follows: TGTGCCTGGAGTATGGGGCAGCCTTATGGCTACACCTTC. The encoded protein is CAWSMGQPYGYTF.

The CDR3 loop is CASSEGVATSYEQYF. The CDR3 bases are TGTGCCAGCAGTGAAGGGGTAGCGACTTCCTACGAGCAGTACTTC. The chain links TRBV6-1 to TRBJ2-7; D possibly corresponds to TRBD2 (5 bases). The V gene's germline CDR1 is MNHNS and CDR2 SASEGT. Trimming left V 1 base short and J 1 base short, with 11 bases between. CDR3 length: 15 residues.

The rearrangement joins TRBV11-2 to TRBJ1-2, with 7 bases identical to TRBD1. Trimming at V came to 5 bases and at J to 2 bases, leaving 2 bases not matched to a gene. The germline V gene has CDR1 SGHAT and CDR2 FQNNGV. The CDR3 totals 13 residues. CDR3 nucleotides: TGTGCCAGCAGCGAGGACAGGAACTATGGCTACACCTTC. As protein: CASSEDRNYGYTF.

The chain recombines TRBV5-1 with TRBJ2-5; the match to TRBD1 covers 8 bases. V shed 3 bases, J shed 5 bases, and the junction held 18 bases outside the gene matches. Germline CDR1 reads SGHRS; CDR2 reads YFSETQ. This CDR3 has 18 amino acids. The CDR3 is CASSWRSVGQGASETQYF. CDR3 bases: TGCGCCAGCAGCTGGCGCTCGGTAGGGCAGGGGGCCTCGGAGACCCAGTACTTC.

CDR3 protein: CASSESIAGSYNEQFF. The DNA of the CDR3 is TGCGCCAGCAGTGAGTCCATAGCGGGCTCCTACAATGAGCAGTTCTTC. The chain recombines TRBV10-1 with TRBJ2-1, with 7 positions matching TRBD2. Germline CDR1 WNHNN, CDR2 SYGVQD (reference sequence). This CDR3 region has 16 residues. V lost 0 bases to trimming and J lost 0 bases; unmatched junction nucleotides: 2.

The chain joins TRBV5-1 to TRBJ2-1, with D perhaps TRBD1 (7 bases). This CDR3 has 20 amino acids. Trimming took 4 bases from V and 0 from J, leaving 26 bases between them. Germline V gives CDR1 SGHRS, CDR2 YFSETQ. The CDR3 coding sequence is TGCGCCAGCAGCATCGCGGAGGGGGCGATAAGGCCTAGCTCCTACAATGAGCAGTTCTTC. Its protein is CASSIAEGAIRPSSYNEQFF.